The 31 T cell receptor beta chains given below trace back to one sample, sequenced in a study of T cell responses to AZD1222 COVID-19 vaccine. This table comes from immunoSEQ multiplex PCR, and its TCRdb copy is limited to in-frame clones, with some not included. The table has some 110,000 clones, about 89% seen once. Sequenced here: peripheral blood, sampled 28 days after the second AZD1222 dose. The receptors shown here come from an adult who received the AZD1222 COVID-19 vaccine.

The chain employs TRBV5-1 and TRBJ2-7, with D hard to call. This CDR3 has 14 residues. V was clipped by 0 bases and J by 0 bases, with 7 bases between them. Germline assignment: CDR1 SGHRS and CDR2 YFSETQ. The CDR3 DNA is TGCGCCAGCAGCTTGGTGGCTGGCTCCTACGAGCAGTACTTC. This sequence encodes CASSLVAGSYEQYF.

For the CDR3, the DNA is TGTGCCAGCAGCCAAGCAGCAGGGCGCGGCTACACCTTC. Amino acid sequence: CASSQAAGRGYTF. The V call is TRBV3-1 (or the pseudogene TRBV3-2), the J call TRBJ1-2, with a possible D match to TRBD1 (5 bases). V shed 1 base and J shed 8 bases, with 11 bases lying between them. There are 13 residues in the CDR3. In germline, CDR1 is LGHDT, CDR2 YNNKEL (reference sequence).

A word on this clone: A junction boundary mismatches the germline segment, possibly from a read error. The chain uses TRBV28 and TRBJ1-2; possibly TRBD1 for D (5 bases). This CDR3 is built from 13 residues. Germline-derived CDR1 and CDR2 are MDHEN and SYDVKM. The CDR3: CASSLNGQGSMAF. CDR3 sequence (DNA): TGTGCCAGCAGTTTAAACGGCCAGGGTAGCATGGCCTTC.

The rearrangement joins TRBV7-9 to TRBJ2-7; D gene uncertain. The CDR3 covers 11 residues. Trimming took off 10 bases at V and 4 bases at J, with 11 bases between the two ends. Germline lookup yields CDR1 SEHNR and CDR2 FQNEAQ (reference sequence). Written as DNA, the CDR3 is TGTGCCATCGAGGCAGAATACGAGCAGTACTTC. Translating gives CAIEAEYEQYF.

The J gene is TRBJ2-7, the V gene TRBV11-3, with a weak D call TRBD1 (6 bases). The V gene lost 0 bases and the J gene lost 1 base, with 10 bases spanning the gap. CDR1 and CDR2 from the germline V gene are SGHNT and YENEEA. CDR3 length equals 15 residues. CDR3 loop: CASSLDSGQSYEQYF. The DNA for the CDR3 is TGTGCCAGCAGCTTAGACTCCGGACAGTCCTACGAGCAGTACTTC.

The chain employs TRBV30 and TRBJ2-7; D uncertain. The germline V and J ends were trimmed by 5 bases and 3 bases, with 5 bases remaining between them. Per germline, CDR1 GTSNPN and CDR2 SVGIG (reference sequence). The length of the CDR3 is 10 residues. The CDR3 sequence: CAWANYEQYF. The CDR3, as DNA: TGTGCCTGGGCGAACTACGAGCAGTACTTC.

The chain is built from TRBV5-4 and TRBJ2-3; D is possibly TRBD2 (5 bases). Trimming removed 0 bases from V and 2 bases from J, with 7 bases in between. Looked up from germline, CDR1 is SGHNT and CDR2 is YYREEE (reference sequence). The CDR3 contains 14 residues. CDR3 amino acids: CASSLVRDTDTQYF. Here the CDR3 DNA reads TGTGCCAGCAGCTTGGTTCGGGACACAGATACGCAGTATTTT.

This clone was recorded only once. The V gene is TRBV30, the J gene TRBJ1-4, with TRBD1 matching 10 bases. CDR1 GTSNPN and CDR2 SVGIG come from the germline V gene (reference sequence). CDR3 length: 17 amino acids. The trim removed 3 bases at V and 2 bases at J, leaving 9 bases unmatched. The CDR3 region has the DNA TGTGCCTGGAGAAATTCGGGACAGGGGCCTACTAATGAAAAACTGTTTTTT. Translation: CAWRNSGQGPTNEKLFF.

The chain links TRBV5-1 to TRBJ2-5, with D tentatively TRBD2 (6 bases). The CDR3 has 15 residues. Germline V CDR1 and CDR2: SGHRS, YFSETQ. With 2 bases removed from V and 5 bases from J, the gap between germline ends came to 16 bases. The CDR3 DNA is TGCGCCAGCAGCTTTATAGCGGACCTGGGGGAGACCCAGTACTTC. This sequence encodes CASSFIADLGETQYF.

V usage is TRBV7-9 and J usage is TRBJ1-1; D is uncertain. The CDR3 consists of 13 residues. V lost 5 bases and J 6 bases, leaving 13 bases between the germline ends. Germline V gene lookup returns CDR1 SEHNR and CDR2 FQNEAQ (reference sequence). The CDR3 sequence is CASSRIGWSEAFF. The CDR3, as DNA: TGTGCCAGCAGCCGCATTGGTTGGTCTGAAGCTTTCTTT.

This clone came up a few times. The chain's CDR3 is CASSLGRARGYEQYF. The CDR3 DNA follows: TGTGCCAGCAGTTTAGGGAGGGCCAGGGGATACGAGCAGTACTTC. V usage is TRBV28 and J usage is TRBJ2-7, with D tentatively TRBD2 (7 bases). Germline values: CDR1 MDHEN, CDR2 SYDVKM. V lost 2 bases and J lost 4, with 15 bases in between. The CDR3 extends over 15 amino acids.

CDR3 amino acids: CASSSALETQYF. DNA of the CDR3: TGTGCCAGCAGTTCTGCGCTAGAGACCCAGTACTTC. The J gene is TRBJ2-5, the V gene TRBV28; no definite D call. Trimming left V 4 bases short and J 4 bases short, with 7 bases between. There are 12 residues in the CDR3. CDR1 and CDR2 from the germline V gene are MDHEN and SYDVKM.

The chain recombines TRBV3-1 (or the pseudogene TRBV3-2) with TRBJ2-1; the D gene is possibly TRBD1 (6 bases). Between the trimmed V and J ends, which lost 4 bases and 10 bases, there was a span of 11 bases. The germline V gene has CDR1 LGHDT and CDR2 YNNKEL (reference sequence). The CDR3 is made up of 12 amino acids. The DNA for the CDR3 is TGTGCCAGCAGCCTTCAGGGGCGGGAGCAGTTCTTC. Its protein is CASSLQGREQFF.

The chain couples TRBV10-3 to TRBJ2-5; no clear D. The germline gives CDR1 ENHRY, CDR2 SYGVKD. V gave up 11 bases and J gave up 5 bases, with 9 bases separating them. The CDR3 covers 10 residues. CDR3 sequence: CAPREETQYF. CDR3 coding DNA: TGTGCCCCCCGCGAGGAGACCCAGTACTTC.

This chain links TRBV9 with TRBJ2-3, with TRBD2 matching over 12 bases. Per the germline V gene, CDR1 is SGDLS and CDR2 is YYNGEE. The CDR3 covers 17 residues. V trimming: 0 bases; J trimming: 4 bases; junction bases outside the gene matches: 6. The CDR3 is CASSVVPSGGAADTQYF. CDR3 DNA sequence: TGTGCCAGCAGCGTAGTGCCTAGCGGGGGGGCAGCAGATACGCAGTATTTT.

The gene calls are TRBV27 and TRBJ1-4; TRBD1 matches at 7 bases. V was pared by 3 bases and J by 3 bases, with 7 bases of the junction left unmatched. Germline CDR1 reads MNHEY; CDR2 reads SMNVEV (reference sequence). This CDR3 contains 16 residues. The CDR3 nucleotides read TGTGCCAGCAGTTTTGACAGGGCACGCGCTAATGAAAAACTGTTTTTT. Translating it yields CASSFDRARANEKLFF.

The rearrangement uses TRBV18 and TRBJ2-7; TRBD2 matches at 9 bases. Losses at the gene ends were 2 bases for V and 5 bases for J; bases not matched to a gene: 4. This CDR3 spans 14 amino acids. Germline V CDR1 and CDR2: KGHSH, LQKENI. CDR3 sequence: CASSPASGENEQYF. The CDR3 DNA reads as TGTGCCAGCTCACCAGCTAGCGGGGAGAACGAGCAGTACTTC.

This chain joins TRBV21-1 and TRBJ2-3; the table assigns TRBD1, which was not confirmed against the DNA. TRBV21-1 is a documented pseudogene. This CDR3 has 16 residues. Written as DNA, the CDR3 is TGTGCCAGCAGCAAAGAAGAGGGACAGGGATTAGATACGCAGTATTTT. It encodes CASSKEEGQGLDTQYF.

The rearrangement links TRBV6-5 to TRBJ1-6, with a possible D match to TRBD1 (5 bases). The CDR3 extends over 13 amino acids. Germline V gene sequence: CDR1 MNHEY, CDR2 SVGAGI. Between the trimmed V and J ends, which lost 4 bases and 10 bases, there was a span of 11 bases. The CDR3 nucleotides read TGTGCCAGCAGTTCAGGGTTAAAGTCACCCCTCCACTTT. Protein sequence: CASSSGLKSPLHF.

The gene calls are TRBV29-1 and TRBJ2-3, with 16 bases lining up with TRBD2. From germline, CDR1 is SQVTM and CDR2 ANQGSEA. Trimming removed 4 bases from V and 4 bases from J; junction bases left unmatched: 5. The length of the CDR3 is 16 residues. CDR3 in amino acids: CSVVGLAGGPADTQYF. For the CDR3, the DNA is TGCAGCGTTGTGGGACTAGCGGGGGGGCCGGCAGATACGCAGTATTTT.

CDR3 amino acids: CASSLDSTDTQYF. DNA of the CDR3: TGTGCCAGCAGCCTCGACAGCACAGATACGCAGTATTTT. The J gene is TRBJ2-3, the V gene TRBV28; D not certain. The CDR3 contains 13 residues. Trimming left V 6 bases short and J 0 bases short, with 7 bases between. Germline V gene data show CDR1 as MDHEN and CDR2 as SYDVKM.

CDR3 coding DNA: TGTGCCAGCAGCTCGCCCGGGACAGGGGATGAAAAACTGTTTTTT. Translated, it gives CASSSPGTGDEKLFF. The rearrangement joins TRBV7-9 to TRBJ1-4; 10 nucleotides align to TRBD1. V trimming: 4 bases; J trimming: 6 bases; junction bases outside the gene matches: 5. This CDR3 comprises 15 residues. Germline assignment: CDR1 SEHNR and CDR2 FQNEAQ (reference sequence).

This chain uses TRBV6-2 or TRBV6-3 with TRBJ2-7; D might be TRBD1 (6 bases). The V and J ends lost 4 bases and 6 bases respectively, with 16 bases between them. Germline lookup yields CDR1 MNHEY and CDR2 SVGEGT. This CDR3 region has 14 residues. The CDR3 bases are TGTGCCAGCAGTTCCCAGGGGACGTTGGGCGAGCAGTACTTC. Protein sequence: CASSSQGTLGEQYF.

The CDR3 DNA reads TGTGCCAGCAGTTACTCGATGGGGGCCCACGAGCAGTACTTC. It translates to CASSYSMGAHEQYF. This chain uses TRBV6-5 with TRBJ2-7; perhaps TRBD1 as D (6 bases). Germline values: CDR1 MNHEY, CDR2 SVGAGI. The CDR3 sequence is 14 residues long. Trimming cost V 0 bases and J 5 bases, with 11 bases left between them.

This CDR3 reads CASSPWGERGDQETQYF. For the CDR3, the DNA is TGTGCCAGCAGCCCCTGGGGTGAGCGGGGAGATCAAGAGACCCAGTACTTC. The rearrangement links TRBV13 to TRBJ2-5, with 7 positions matching TRBD2. This CDR3 is built from 17 residues. J was trimmed by 2 bases and V by 5 bases; bases with no gene match: 14. Germline loops: CDR1 PRHDT, CDR2 FYEKMQ (reference sequence). Combining the CDR3 with reference TRBV13 and TRBJ2-5 gives the whole variable domain AAGVIQSPRHLIKEKRETATLKCYPIPRHDTVYWYQQGPGQDPQFLISFYEKMQSDKGSIPDRFSAQQFSDYHSELNMSSLELGDSALYFCASSPWGERGDQETQYFGPGTRLLVL.

The chain combines TRBV30 with TRBJ2-2; D is ambiguous. The CDR3 is 13 residues long. The germline V and J ends were trimmed by 1 base and 6 bases, with 9 bases remaining between them. In germline, CDR1 is GTSNPN, CDR2 SVGIG (reference sequence). CDR3 region: CAWSGSFAGELFF. In DNA, the CDR3 is TGTGCCTGGAGTGGTAGCTTCGCCGGGGAGCTGTTTTTT.

This clone has just a few counts. V usage is TRBV11-2 and J usage is TRBJ1-3; 9 positions match TRBD1. The CDR3 is made up of 16 amino acids. The trim removed 3 bases at V and 7 bases at J, leaving 10 bases unmatched. CDR1 and CDR2 from the germline V gene are SGHAT and FQNNGV. The CDR3 is CASSLWDRVETNTIYF. The CDR3 region has the DNA TGTGCCAGCAGCTTGTGGGACAGGGTCGAAACGAACACCATATATTTT.

The chain combines TRBV29-1 with TRBJ2-3, with TRBD2 matching over 13 bases. The CDR3 consists of 16 residues. Germline loops: CDR1 SQVTM, CDR2 ANQGSEA. Trimming at V came to 2 bases and at J to 5 bases, leaving 7 bases not matched to a gene. The CDR3 DNA reads as TGCAGCGTTGAACAAACTAGCGGGGGGGCTCGAGATACGCAGTATTTT. It specifies CSVEQTSGGARDTQYF.

The rearrangement links TRBV18 to TRBJ2-5, with 7 bases lining up with TRBD1. There are 16 residues in the CDR3. Germline lookup yields CDR1 KGHSH and CDR2 LQKENI. With 0 bases clipped from V and 3 bases from J, the junction kept 7 bases outside the gene matches. CDR3 sequence reads: CASSPPKPTGEETQYF. CDR3 coding DNA: TGTGCCAGCTCACCACCTAAACCAACAGGGGAAGAGACCCAGTACTTC.

The J gene is TRBJ2-4, the V gene TRBV7-2; 7 nucleotides match TRBD2. The CDR3 has 16 amino acids. J lost 0 bases, V lost 8 bases, and 10 bases had no gene match. Germline lookup yields CDR1 SGHTA and CDR2 FQGNSA. The CDR3 loop is CASYRGGSLAKNIQYF. CDR3 nucleotides: TGTGCCAGCTACCGGGGCGGGAGTTTAGCCAAAAACATTCAGTACTTC.

V gene TRBV28 combines with J gene TRBJ1-1; TRBD1 matches at 7 bases. J gave up 0 bases and V 2 bases, and 3 bases lay outside the gene matches. Germline loops: CDR1 MDHEN, CDR2 SYDVKM. The CDR3 contains 15 residues. The DNA of the CDR3 is TGTGCCAGCAGTTTACTAGACAGGGTGAACACTGAAGCTTTCTTT. This translates into CASSLLDRVNTEAFF.